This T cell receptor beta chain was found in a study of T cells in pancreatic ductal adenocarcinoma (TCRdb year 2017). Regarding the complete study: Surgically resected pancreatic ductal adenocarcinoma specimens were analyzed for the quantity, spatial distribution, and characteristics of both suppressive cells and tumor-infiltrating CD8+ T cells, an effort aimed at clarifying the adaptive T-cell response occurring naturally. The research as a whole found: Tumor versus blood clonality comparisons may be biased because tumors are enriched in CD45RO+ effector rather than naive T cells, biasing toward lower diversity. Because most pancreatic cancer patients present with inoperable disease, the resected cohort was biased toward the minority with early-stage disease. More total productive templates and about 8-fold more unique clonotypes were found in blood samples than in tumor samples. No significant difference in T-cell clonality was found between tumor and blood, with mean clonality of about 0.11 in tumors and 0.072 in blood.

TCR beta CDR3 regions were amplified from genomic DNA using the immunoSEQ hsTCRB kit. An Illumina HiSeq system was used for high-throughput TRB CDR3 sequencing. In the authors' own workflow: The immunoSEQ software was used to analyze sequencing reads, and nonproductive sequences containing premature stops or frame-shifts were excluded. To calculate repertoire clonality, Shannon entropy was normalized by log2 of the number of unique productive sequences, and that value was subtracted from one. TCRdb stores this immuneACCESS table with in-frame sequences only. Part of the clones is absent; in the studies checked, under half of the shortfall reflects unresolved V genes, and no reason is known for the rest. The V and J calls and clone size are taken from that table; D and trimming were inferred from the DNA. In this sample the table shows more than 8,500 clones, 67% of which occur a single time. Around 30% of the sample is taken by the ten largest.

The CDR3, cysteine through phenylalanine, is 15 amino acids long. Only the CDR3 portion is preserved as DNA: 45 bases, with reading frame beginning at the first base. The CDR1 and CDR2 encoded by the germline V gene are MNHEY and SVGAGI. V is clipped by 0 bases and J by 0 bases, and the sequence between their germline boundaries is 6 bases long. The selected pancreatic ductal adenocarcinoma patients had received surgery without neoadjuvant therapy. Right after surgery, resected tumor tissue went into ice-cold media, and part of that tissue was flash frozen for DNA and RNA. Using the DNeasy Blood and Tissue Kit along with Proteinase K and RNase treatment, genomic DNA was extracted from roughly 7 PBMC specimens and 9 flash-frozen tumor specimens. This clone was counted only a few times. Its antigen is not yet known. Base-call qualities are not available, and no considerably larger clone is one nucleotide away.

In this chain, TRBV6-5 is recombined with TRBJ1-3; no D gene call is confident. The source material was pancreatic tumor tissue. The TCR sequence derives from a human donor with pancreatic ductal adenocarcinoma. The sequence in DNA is TGTGCCAGCAGTTACTCGTGGAGCTCTGGAAACACCATATATTTT. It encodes CASSYSWSSGNTIYF.